This T cell receptor beta chain appears in the sequencing data of a study of CD8 T cells in ankylosing spondylitis. The CDR3 has 15 residues. Germline CDR1 reads KGHSH; CDR2 reads LQKENI. Between the trimmed V and J ends, which lost 1 base and 4 bases, there was a span of 11 bases. By quantitative 5'-RACE with molecular barcodes, the TCR beta libraries were made. TCRdb used MiXCR to reprocess the 5' RACE reads, holding one entry per CDR3 protein. Among 200,000 to 250,000 distinct CDR3 sequences listed, about 10% were seen once. Concerning this clonotype itself: The antigen remains unidentified.

Study-wide results and caveats: Typical of ankylosing spondylitis blood, it appeared, was a TCR beta motif of fewer than ten highly homologous variants. There was reportedly significant enrichment of clones that were disease-linked in matched ankylosing spondylitis synovial fluid.

Material for sequencing was blood, either unsorted or a sorted T cell fraction (not recorded which). This receptor was obtained from a male donor with ankylosing spondylitis or in good health (not recorded which). The chain employs TRBV18 and TRBJ2-1; either TRBD1 or TRBD2 may supply D (5 bases each). The CDR3 DNA reads TGTGCCAGCTCACCACGGGTGGGGGAATACAATGAGCAGTTCTTC. It codes for CASSPRVGEYNEQFF.